Listed here are 14 T cell receptor beta chains from one sample, sequenced in a study of T cell repertoires in cytomegalovirus infection. TCRdb re-called the reads through MiXCR, storing one row per CDR3 protein. The table lists about 740,000 distinct CDR3 sequences, 35% to 45% of them singletons. The sequencing input was PBMCs. These TCRs come from a human donor in good health (CMV status not recorded). Some clones in this sample may be carry-over from other donors' samples.

This chain links TRBV24-1 with TRBJ1-2, with no clear D. The CDR3 totals 14 residues. Trimming left V 3 bases short and J 8 bases short, with 15 bases between. CDR1 and CDR2 (germline): KGHDR, SFDVKD. The CDR3 bases are TGTGCCACCAGTGATCCTGGCCCCGCGGGGGGCTACACCTTC. Residues: CATSDPGPAGGYTF.

This clonotype was seen ten or more times. The rearrangement links TRBV7-9 to TRBJ2-7; TRBD2 matches 8 bases. This CDR3 contains 15 residues. Germline V lookup: CDR1 SEHNR, CDR2 FQNEAQ (reference sequence). J was trimmed by 2 bases and V by 2 bases; bases with no gene match: 5. In nucleotides, the CDR3 is TGTGCCAGCAGCTTAAGTAGCGGGATAACCTACGAGCAGTACTTC. Its protein is CASSLSSGITYEQYF. The full variable domain, in which reference TRBV7-9 and TRBJ2-7 provide the parts outside the CDR3, is DTGVSQNPRHKITKRGQNVTFRCDPISEHNRLYWYRQTLGQGPEFLTYFQNEAQLEKSRLLSDRFSAERPKGSFSTLEIQRTEQGDSAMYLCASSLSSGITYEQYFGPGTRLTVT.

J is TRBJ1-1 and V is TRBV7-4, with 7 bases fitting TRBD1. J lost 6 bases, V lost 5 bases, and 24 bases had no gene match. This CDR3 comprises 19 residues. The V gene's germline CDR1 is SGHVT and CDR2 SQSDAQ. CDR3: CASSPPKRQGGEVHAEAFF. The CDR3 coding sequence is TGTGCCAGCAGCCCGCCGAAGAGACAGGGTGGTGAGGTGCACGCTGAAGCTTTCTTT.

This clonotype was seen only once. The V call is TRBV12-3 or TRBV12-4, the J call TRBJ2-1, with 11 bases matching TRBD2. Trimming cost V 1 base and J 6 bases; bases outside gene matches: 2. CDR3 size: 15 residues. Written as DNA, the CDR3 is TGTGCCAGCAGTTTAGGTAGCGGGGGGGTCAATGAGCAGTTCTTC. Translated, it gives CASSLGSGGVNEQFF.

The sample holds a few counts of this clonotype. This sequence joins TRBV6-5 and TRBJ2-7, with D maybe TRBD1 (5 bases). The germline V and J ends were trimmed by 5 bases and 1 base, with 9 bases remaining between them. The CDR3 runs to 13 residues. Germline V gene data show CDR1 as MNHEY and CDR2 as SVGAGI. The CDR3 DNA is TGTGCCAGCAGTGAGACAGTTTCCTACGAGCAGTACTTC. This codes for CASSETVSYEQYF.

Here the CDR3 reads CASSFEGARSDTQYF. The CDR3 region has the DNA TGTGCCAGCAGCTTCGAAGGCGCGCGCTCAGATACGCAGTATTTT. The chain carries TRBV7-2 and TRBJ2-3; D is uncertain. Germline V lookup: CDR1 SGHTA, CDR2 FQGNSA. With 3 bases removed from V and 4 bases from J, the gap between germline ends came to 14 bases. This CDR3 is built from 15 residues. Variable domain in full (rest from reference TRBV7-2 and TRBJ2-3): GAGVSQSPSNKVTEKGKDVELRCDPISGHTALYWYRQSLGQGLEFLIYFQGNSAPDKSGLPSDRFSAERTGGSVSTLTIQRTQQEDSAVYLCASSFEGARSDTQYFGPGTRLTVL.

The genes are TRBV3-1 and TRBJ2-1; TRBD2 aligns across 10 bases. The CDR3 sequence is 20 residues long. The ends lost 2 bases at V and 0 bases at J; junction bases unmatched: 13. Germline CDR1 is LGHDT and CDR2 is YNNKEL (reference sequence). This chain's CDR3 is CASSQQMGLARWSSYNEQFF. DNA for the CDR3: TGTGCCAGCAGCCAACAAATGGGACTAGCGCGCTGGAGCTCCTACAATGAGCAGTTCTTC.

This clonotype was seen only a few times. The chain carries TRBV4-1 and TRBJ2-1; a weak D match, TRBD1 (7 bases). From germline, CDR1 is MGHRA and CDR2 YSYEKL. The CDR3 runs 17 residues. Trimming removed 5 bases from V and 0 bases from J, with 17 bases in between. CDR3 nucleotide sequence: TGCGCCAGCAGCGAAGGAGGGGGCCAGAGCTCCTACAATGAGCAGTTCTTC. Translated: CASSEGGGQSSYNEQFF.

The CDR3 nucleotides are TGTGCCAGCAGTGAAGCCCCGCGGGGGGCCTACGAGCAGTACTTC. Translation gives CASSEAPRGAYEQYF. The chain carries TRBV6-1 and TRBJ2-7, with 8 bases that match TRBD2. This CDR3 comprises 15 residues. Trimming cost V 0 bases and J 2 bases; bases outside gene matches: 3. From germline, CDR1 is MNHNS and CDR2 SASEGT.

This clonotype occurred a few times. This sequence joins TRBV28 and TRBJ1-1; no clear D gene. In germline, CDR1 is MDHEN, CDR2 SYDVKM. Trimming removed 5 bases at V and 3 bases at J, with 10 bases between. This CDR3 has 13 amino acids. In DNA, the CDR3 is TGTGCCAGCAGTCTGCGGGCGGACACTGAAGCTTTCTTT. This sequence encodes CASSLRADTEAFF.

The V gene is TRBV28, the J gene TRBJ2-3; the D gene could be TRBD1 or TRBD2 (5 bases each). Germline V lookup: CDR1 MDHEN, CDR2 SYDVKM. The CDR3 loop spans 13 amino acids. V lost 8 bases, J lost 6 bases, and 15 bases lay in between. The CDR3 bases are TGTGCCAGCGGTGAGAGGGGTTCGGATACGCAGTATTTT. It encodes CASGERGSDTQYF. The full variable domain, with the rest looked up from reference TRBV28 and TRBJ2-3, is DVKVTQSSRYLVKRTGEKVFLECVQDMDHENMFWYRQDPGLGLRLIYFSYDVKMKEKGDIPEGYSVSREKKERFSLILESASTNQTSMYLCASGERGSDTQYFGPGTRLTVL.

This clonotype was seen only a few times. The rearrangement uses TRBV11-2 and TRBJ2-7, with 8 nucleotides matching TRBD1. The CDR3 has 16 amino acids. V shed 1 base and J 4 bases; nucleotides not matched to a gene: 9. Germline V gene lookup returns CDR1 SGHAT and CDR2 FQNNGV. CDR3: CASSLGYAGQAYEQYF. CDR3 nucleotides: TGTGCCAGCAGCTTAGGCTACGCGGGACAGGCATACGAGCAGTACTTC. Variable domain in full (rest from reference TRBV11-2 and TRBJ2-7): EAGVAQSPRYKIIEKRQSVAFWCNPISGHATLYWYQQILGQGPKLLIQFQNNGVVDDSQLPKDRFSAERLKGVDSTLKIQPAKLEDSAVYLCASSLGYAGQAYEQYFGPGTRLTVT.

V is TRBV10-3 and J is TRBJ1-1; weak D call: TRBD1 (5 bases). CDR1 and CDR2 from the germline V gene are ENHRY and SYGVKD. V gave up 4 bases and J gave up 1 base, with 7 bases separating them. The CDR3 length is 13 residues. The CDR3 sequence is CAISGQGNTEAFF. DNA of the CDR3: TGTGCCATCAGTGGTCAGGGGAACACTGAAGCTTTCTTT.

This clonotype occurred many times. CDR3: CAWGTGPTGELFF. As DNA, the CDR3 is TGTGCCTGGGGAACAGGTCCCACCGGGGAGCTGTTTTTT. The chain has TRBV12-3 or TRBV12-4 and TRBJ2-2, with D perhaps TRBD1 (5 bases). V was clipped by 11 bases and J by 4 bases, with 14 bases between them. The CDR3 has 13 residues.